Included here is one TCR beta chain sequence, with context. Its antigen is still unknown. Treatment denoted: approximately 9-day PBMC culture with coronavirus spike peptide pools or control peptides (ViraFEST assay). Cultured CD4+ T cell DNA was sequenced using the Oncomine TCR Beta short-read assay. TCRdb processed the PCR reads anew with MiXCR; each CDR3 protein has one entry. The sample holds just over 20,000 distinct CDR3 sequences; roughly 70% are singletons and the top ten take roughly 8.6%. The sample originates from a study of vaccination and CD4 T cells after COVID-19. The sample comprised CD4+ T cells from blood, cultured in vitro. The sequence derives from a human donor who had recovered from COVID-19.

CDR3 sequence: CASSKGHGCLGRLTDTQYF. Written as DNA, the CDR3 is TGTGCCAGCAGCAAAGGGCATGGGTGTTTGGGAAGATTGACAGATACGCAGTATTTT. V and J are TRBV21-1 and TRBJ2-3. TRBV21-1 is given as a pseudogene. CDR3 length: 19 amino acids.